A selection of T cell receptor beta chains follows, all from one sample in a study of cytomegalovirus exposure and HLA in healthy donors. Clones were read by immunoSEQ multiplex PCR, and TCRdb kept only the in-frame ones, dropping some. The data show 170,000 or so clones, 84% seen once. The sequenced material came from PBMCs. These receptors came from a girl under 18 in good health and CMV-seropositive. CDR3s include the opening cysteine and the closing phenylalanine or tryptophan. D genes are given only for firm matches. Only part of the rows carry a size: once, few, many, or a class if the clone is expanded.

CATSRELESYNEQFF,TGTGCCACCAGCAGAGAGCTCGAGTCCTACAATGAGCAGTTCTTC,TRBJ2-1,.,TRBV15,.
CASIGQGPYEQYF,TGTGCCAGCATCGGGCAGGGGCCCTATGAGCAGTACTTC,TRBJ2-7,.,TRBV7-9,once
CASSVIVNYGYTF,TGTGCCAGCAGCGTAATCGTCAACTATGGCTACACCTTC,TRBJ1-2,.,TRBV9,.
CATSRDPGLTNEKLFF,TGTGCCACCAGCAGAGATCCGGGGTTGACTAATGAAAAACTGTTTTTT,TRBJ1-4,.,TRBV15,.
CSSSFLPGTGTNYGYTF,TGTTCCAGCAGCTTCCTCCCCGGGACAGGGACTAACTATGGCTACACCTTC,TRBJ1-2,TRBD1,TRBV7-9,.
CASSLGGTGGSPLHF,TGTGCCAGCAGCTTAGGCGGGACAGGGGGATCACCCCTCCACTTT,TRBJ1-6,TRBD1,TRBV13,.
CATTRGPSSGNTIYF,TGTGCCACCACAAGAGGGCCGAGCTCTGGAAACACCATATATTTT,TRBJ1-3,.,TRBV28,.
CASSVGTGGQPQHF,TGTGCCAGCAGTGTGGGTACAGGGGGACAGCCCCAGCATTTT,TRBJ1-5,TRBD1,TRBV6-5,.
CASSLFVGTGREAFF,TGTGCCAGCAGTTTATTCGTCGGGACAGGGCGAGAAGCTTTCTTT,TRBJ1-1,TRBD1,TRBV27,.
CASSLQGAHEQYF,TGTGCCAGCAGCTTACAGGGGGCCCACGAGCAGTACTTC,TRBJ2-7,TRBD1,TRBV7-9,.
CASMGGSGIEAFF,TGTGCCAGCATGGGGGGTTCGGGGATTGAAGCTTTCTTT,TRBJ1-1,.,TRBV6-5,.
CATREINYGYTF,TGTGCCACCAGGGAGATTAACTATGGCTACACCTTC,TRBJ1-2,.,TRBV15,.
CASSVGQGNYEQYF,TGTGCCAGCAGCGTGGGACAGGGTAACTACGAGCAGTACTTC,TRBJ2-7,TRBD1,TRBV27,few
CASSLLDRDNEKLFF,TGTGCCAGCAGTTTGCTGGACAGGGATAATGAAAAACTGTTTTTT,TRBJ1-4,TRBD1,TRBV28,.
CASSLEQFANEQFF,TGTGCCAGCAGCTTAGAACAGTTCGCAAATGAGCAGTTCTTC,TRBJ2-1,.,TRBV7-8,.
CASTRKSSSDSEAFF,TGTGCCAGCACCCGAAAATCGAGCAGTGATAGCGAAGCTTTCTTT,TRBJ1-1,.,TRBV9,.
CASSYSNRERDSPLHF,TGTGCCAGCAGTTACTCAAACCGGGAGAGAGATTCACCCCTCCACTTT,TRBJ1-6,.,TRBV6-5,once
CASSARDRIIDEQFF,TGTGCCAGCAGCGCAAGGGACAGGATTATCGATGAGCAGTTCTTC,TRBJ2-1,TRBD1,TRBV9,.
CASSPGLSTDTQYF,TGTGCCAGCAGCCCGGGACTCAGCACAGATACGCAGTATTTT,TRBJ2-3,.,TRBV7-2,.
CASSSQVDLRTQYF,TGTGCCAGCAGTTCGCAGGTCGACCTGAGGACCCAGTACTTC,TRBJ2-5,.,TRBV27,.
CATSKNSGANVLTF,TGTGCCACCAGCAAAAACTCGGGGGCCAACGTCCTGACTTTC,TRBJ2-6,.,TRBV15,.
CASRGPPGEAFF,TGTGCCAGCCGAGGCCCCCCGGGTGAAGCTTTCTTT,TRBJ1-1,.,TRBV6-5,.
CASSFDGSSGNTIYF,TGTGCTAGCAGCTTCGACGGGAGCTCTGGAAACACCATATATTTT,TRBJ1-3,.,TRBV7-7,.
CASSTRPSGKDEQYF,TGTGCCAGCAGTACCCGGCCCTCAGGGAAGGACGAGCAGTACTTC,TRBJ2-7,.,TRBV27,once
CASSHISGSVLSPYEQYF,TGTGCCAGCAGCCACATCTCAGGGTCCGTCCTATCCCCCTACGAGCAGTACTTC,TRBJ2-7,.,TRBV7-9,once
CASSQYLYEQYF,TGTGCCAGCAGTCAATACCTATACGAGCAGTACTTC,TRBJ2-7,.,TRBV6-6,.
CASSVRQGPQPQHF,TGTGCCAGCAGTGTTAGACAGGGTCCTCAGCCCCAGCATTTT,TRBJ1-5,TRBD1,TRBV2,.
CASTEPIQGSLGTGELFF,TGTGCCAGCACCGAACCGATACAGGGGTCCCTGGGCACCGGGGAGCTGTTTTTT,TRBJ2-2,TRBD1,TRBV6-4,.
CASSPGGRAGEQYF,TGTGCCAGCAGCCCAGGGGGAAGGGCTGGCGAGCAGTACTTC,TRBJ2-7,TRBD1,TRBV9,.
CAWSAVGWNTEAFF,TGTGCCTGGAGTGCCGTCGGGTGGAACACTGAAGCTTTCTTT,TRBJ1-1,.,TRBV30,.
CASSRRGQSNYGYTF,TGTGCCAGCAGCCGACGGGGACAGTCTAACTATGGCTACACCTTC,TRBJ1-2,TRBD1,TRBV7-2,.
CAMRRSNQPQHF,TGTGCCATGCGTCGTAGCAATCAGCCCCAGCATTTT,TRBJ1-5,.,TRBV6-5,.
CAWALGQSSYNEQFF,TGTGCCTGGGCCCTAGGACAGAGCTCCTACAATGAGCAGTTCTTC,TRBJ2-1,.,TRBV30,once
CASSLGGRGQPQHF,TGTGCCAGCAGCTTAGGGGGGAGGGGTCAGCCCCAGCATTTT,TRBJ1-5,.,TRBV28,.
CAISDRQGLTEAFF,TGTGCCATCAGTGACCGGCAGGGGCTCACTGAAGCTTTCTTT,TRBJ1-1,.,TRBV10-3,.
CASSQLQGDQETQYF,TGCGCCAGCAGCCAACTACAGGGAGACCAAGAGACCCAGTACTTC,TRBJ2-5,.,TRBV4-1,.
CASSRDSNYGYTF,TGTGCCAGCAGCCGAGACAGTAACTATGGCTACACCTTC,TRBJ1-2,.,TRBV14,.